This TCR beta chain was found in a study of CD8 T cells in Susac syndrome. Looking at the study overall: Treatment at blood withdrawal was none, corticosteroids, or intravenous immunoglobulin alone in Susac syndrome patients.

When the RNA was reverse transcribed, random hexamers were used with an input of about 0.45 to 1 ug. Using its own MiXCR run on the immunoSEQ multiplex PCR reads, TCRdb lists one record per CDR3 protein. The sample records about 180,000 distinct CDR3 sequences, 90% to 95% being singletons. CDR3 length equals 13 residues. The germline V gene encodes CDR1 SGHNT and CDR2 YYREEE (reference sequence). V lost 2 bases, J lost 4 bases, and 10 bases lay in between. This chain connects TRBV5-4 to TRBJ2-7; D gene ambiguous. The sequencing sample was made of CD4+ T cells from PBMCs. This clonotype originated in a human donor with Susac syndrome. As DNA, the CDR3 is TGTGCCAGCAGCTTCCCGACTCTTTACGAGCAGTACTTC. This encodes CASSFPTLYEQYF.